Here is one T cell receptor (beta chain) with its context. Some clones are missing from TCRdb's copy, which holds only in-frame ones; the method was immunoSEQ multiplex PCR. The sample records about 87,000 clones, about 95% being singletons. The data belong to a study of technical replicates of blood from a few donors. CDR1 and CDR2 (germline): SEHNR, FQNEAQ (reference sequence). J gave up 6 bases and V 6 bases, and 8 bases lay outside the gene matches. This CDR3 has 13 residues. The sequence was obtained from a human donor in good health. The source material was T cells isolated from PBMCs. The chain couples TRBV7-9 to TRBJ2-7; the match to TRBD1 covers 7 bases. In nucleotides, the CDR3 is TGTGCCAGCAGGATGATGACAGGGTCCGAGCAGTACTTC. Its translation is CASRMMTGSEQYF. The full variable domain, its missing parts supplied by reference TRBV7-9 and TRBJ2-7, is DTGVSQNPRHKITKRGQNVTFRCDPISEHNRLYWYRQTLGQGPEFLTYFQNEAQLEKSRLLSDRFSAERPKGSFSTLEIQRTEQGDSAMYLCASRMMTGSEQYFGPGTRLTVT.